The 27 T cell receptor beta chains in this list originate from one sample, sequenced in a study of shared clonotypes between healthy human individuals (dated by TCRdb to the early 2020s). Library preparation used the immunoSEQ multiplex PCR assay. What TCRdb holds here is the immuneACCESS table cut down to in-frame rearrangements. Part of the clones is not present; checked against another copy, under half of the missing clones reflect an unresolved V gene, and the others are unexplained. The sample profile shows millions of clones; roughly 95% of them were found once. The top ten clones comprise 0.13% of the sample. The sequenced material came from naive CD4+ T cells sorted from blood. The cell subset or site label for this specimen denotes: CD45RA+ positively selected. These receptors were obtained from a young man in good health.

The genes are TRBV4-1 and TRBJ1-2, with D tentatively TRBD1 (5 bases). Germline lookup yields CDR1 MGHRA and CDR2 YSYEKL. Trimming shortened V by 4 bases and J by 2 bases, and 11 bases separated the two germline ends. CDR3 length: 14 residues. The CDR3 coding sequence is TGCGCCAGCAGCCCCTTGGGGGACAACTATGGCTACACCTTC. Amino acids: CASSPLGDNYGYTF.

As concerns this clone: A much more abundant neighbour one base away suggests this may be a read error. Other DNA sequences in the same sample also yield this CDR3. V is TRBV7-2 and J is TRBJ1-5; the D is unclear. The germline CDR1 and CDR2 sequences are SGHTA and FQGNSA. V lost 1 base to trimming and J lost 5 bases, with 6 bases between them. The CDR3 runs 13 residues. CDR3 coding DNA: TGTGCCAGCAGCTTAGTCCGGGATCAGCCCCAGCATTTT. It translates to CASSLVRDQPQHF.

Here the CDR3 DNA reads TGCGCCAGCAGCTTTCAGGGTATGGGACCGGGAGAAGCTTTCTTT. Protein product: CASSFQGMGPGEAFF. J is TRBJ1-1 and V is TRBV5-1; possibly TRBD1 for D (5 bases). The CDR3 has 15 amino acids. The germline V and J ends were trimmed by 2 bases and 8 bases, with 19 bases remaining between them. Germline-derived CDR1 and CDR2 are SGHRS and YFSETQ.

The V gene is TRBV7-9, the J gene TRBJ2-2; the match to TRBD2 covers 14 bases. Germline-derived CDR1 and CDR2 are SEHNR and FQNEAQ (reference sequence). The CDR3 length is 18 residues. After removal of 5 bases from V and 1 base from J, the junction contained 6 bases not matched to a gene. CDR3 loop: CASSGRGTSGRNTGELFF. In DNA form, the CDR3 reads TGTGCCAGCAGCGGCCGCGGGACTAGCGGGAGGAACACCGGGGAGCTGTTTTTT.

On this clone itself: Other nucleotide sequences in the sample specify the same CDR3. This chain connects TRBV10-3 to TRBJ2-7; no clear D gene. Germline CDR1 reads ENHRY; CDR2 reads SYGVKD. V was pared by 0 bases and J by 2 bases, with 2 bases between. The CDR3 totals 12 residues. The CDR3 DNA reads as TGTGCCATCAGTGAGTCTCCCTACGAGCAGTACTTC. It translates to CAISESPYEQYF.

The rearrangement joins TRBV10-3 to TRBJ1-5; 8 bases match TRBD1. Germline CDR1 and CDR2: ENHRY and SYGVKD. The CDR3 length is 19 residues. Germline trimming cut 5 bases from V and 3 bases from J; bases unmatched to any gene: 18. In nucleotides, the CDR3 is TGTGCCATCAGTCGCACCGGGGGTCGAACAGGGGGAAACAATCAGCCCCAGCATTTT. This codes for CAISRTGGRTGGNNQPQHF.

Written as DNA, the CDR3 is TGTGCCAGCAGCTTGGAAGCCCAGCATAACGGCGATACGCAGTATTTT. Its protein product is CASSLEAQHNGDTQYF. The J gene is TRBJ2-3, the V gene TRBV5-4; D is ambiguous. Germline V gene lookup returns CDR1 SGHNT and CDR2 YYREEE (reference sequence). V gave up 0 bases and J gave up 6 bases, with 17 bases separating them. This CDR3 spans 16 amino acids.

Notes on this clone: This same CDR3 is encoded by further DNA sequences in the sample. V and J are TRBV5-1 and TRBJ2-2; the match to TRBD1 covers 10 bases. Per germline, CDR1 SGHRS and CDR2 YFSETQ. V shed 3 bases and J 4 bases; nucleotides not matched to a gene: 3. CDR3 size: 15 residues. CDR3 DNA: TGCGCCAGCAGCTCGGGACAGGGGCCCACCGGGGAGCTGTTTTTT. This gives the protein CASSSGQGPTGELFF.

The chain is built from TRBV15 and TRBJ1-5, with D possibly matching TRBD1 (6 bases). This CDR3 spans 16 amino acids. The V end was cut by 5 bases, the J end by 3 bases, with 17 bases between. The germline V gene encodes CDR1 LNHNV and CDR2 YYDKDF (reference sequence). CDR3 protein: CATSYGHRVTNQPQHF. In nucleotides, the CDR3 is TGTGCCACCAGCTATGGGCACAGGGTGACCAATCAGCCCCAGCATTTT.

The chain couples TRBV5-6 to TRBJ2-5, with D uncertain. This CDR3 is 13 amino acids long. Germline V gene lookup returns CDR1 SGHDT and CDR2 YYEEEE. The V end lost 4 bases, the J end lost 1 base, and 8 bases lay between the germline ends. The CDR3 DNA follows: TGTGCCAGCAGCCCGTGGAGCCAAGAGACCCAGTACTTC. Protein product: CASSPWSQETQYF.

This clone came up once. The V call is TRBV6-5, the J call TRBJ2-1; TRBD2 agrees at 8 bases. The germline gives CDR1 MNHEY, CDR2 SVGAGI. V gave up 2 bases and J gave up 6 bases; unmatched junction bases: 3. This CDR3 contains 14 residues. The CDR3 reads CASSYPGTSNEQFF. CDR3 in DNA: TGTGCCAGCAGTTACCCTGGGACTAGCAATGAGCAGTTCTTC.

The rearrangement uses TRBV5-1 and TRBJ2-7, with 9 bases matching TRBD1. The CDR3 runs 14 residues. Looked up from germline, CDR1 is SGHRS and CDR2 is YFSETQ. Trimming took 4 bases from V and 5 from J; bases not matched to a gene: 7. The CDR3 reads CASSVTGGSDEQYF. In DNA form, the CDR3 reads TGCGCCAGCAGCGTGACAGGGGGGTCTGACGAGCAGTACTTC. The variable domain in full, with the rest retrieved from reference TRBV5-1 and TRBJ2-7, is KAGVTQTPRYLIKTRGQQVTLSCSPISGHRSVSWYQQTPGQGLQFLFEYFSETQRNKGNFPGRFSGRQFSNSRSEMNVSTLELGDSALYLCASSVTGGSDEQYFGPGTRLTVT.

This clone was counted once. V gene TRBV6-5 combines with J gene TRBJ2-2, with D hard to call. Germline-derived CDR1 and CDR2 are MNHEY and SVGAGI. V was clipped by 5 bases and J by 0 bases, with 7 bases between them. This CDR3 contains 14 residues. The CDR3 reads CASSQSANTGELFF. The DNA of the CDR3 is TGTGCCAGCAGTCAGTCAGCGAACACCGGGGAGCTGTTTTTT.

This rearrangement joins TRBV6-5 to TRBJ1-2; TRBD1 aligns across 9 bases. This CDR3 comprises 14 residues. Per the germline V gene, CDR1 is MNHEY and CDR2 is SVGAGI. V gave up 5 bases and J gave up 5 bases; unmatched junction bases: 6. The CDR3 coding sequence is TGTGCCAGCAGTGGCGGGACAGGGAGTTATGGCTACACCTTC. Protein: CASSGGTGSYGYTF.

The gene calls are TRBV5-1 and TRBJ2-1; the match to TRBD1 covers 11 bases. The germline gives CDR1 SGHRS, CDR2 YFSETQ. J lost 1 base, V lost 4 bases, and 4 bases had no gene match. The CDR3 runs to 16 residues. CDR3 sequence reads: CASSAGTGGSYNEQFF. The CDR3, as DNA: TGCGCCAGCAGCGCCGGGACAGGGGGTTCCTACAATGAGCAGTTCTTC.

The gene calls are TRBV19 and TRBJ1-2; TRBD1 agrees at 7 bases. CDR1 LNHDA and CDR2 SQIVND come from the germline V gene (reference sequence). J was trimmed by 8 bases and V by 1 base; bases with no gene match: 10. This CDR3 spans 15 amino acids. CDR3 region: CASSIGNRGSEGYTF. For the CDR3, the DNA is TGTGCCAGTAGTATAGGCAACAGGGGATCGGAAGGCTACACCTTC.

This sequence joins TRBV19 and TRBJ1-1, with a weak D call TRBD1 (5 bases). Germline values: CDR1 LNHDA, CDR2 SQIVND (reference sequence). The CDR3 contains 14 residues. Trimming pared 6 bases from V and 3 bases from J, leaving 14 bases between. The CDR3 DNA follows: TGTGCCAGTAGCAGTGGCCAGGGCTACACTGAAGCTTTCTTT. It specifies CASSSGQGYTEAFF.

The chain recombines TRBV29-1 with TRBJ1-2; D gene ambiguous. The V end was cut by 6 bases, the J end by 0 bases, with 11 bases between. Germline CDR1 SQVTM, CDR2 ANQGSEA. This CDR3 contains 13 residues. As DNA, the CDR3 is TGCAGCGTCCTATTCCGGACTAACTATGGCTACACCTTC. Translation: CSVLFRTNYGYTF. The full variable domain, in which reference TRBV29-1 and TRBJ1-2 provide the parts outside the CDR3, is SAVISQKPSRDICQRGTSLTIQCQVDSQVTMMFWYRQQPGQSLTLIATANQGSEATYESGFVIDKFPISRPNLTFSTLTVSNMSPEDSSIYLCSVLFRTNYGYTFGSGTRLTVV.

This CDR3 reads CSVVSSPSYNEQFF. The DNA for the CDR3 is TGCAGCGTTGTGAGTAGTCCGTCCTACAATGAGCAGTTCTTC. The chain links TRBV29-1 to TRBJ2-1; D remains unclear. Trimming removed 4 bases from V and 1 base from J, with 11 bases in between. The length of the CDR3 is 14 residues. Germline V lookup: CDR1 SQVTM, CDR2 ANQGSEA.

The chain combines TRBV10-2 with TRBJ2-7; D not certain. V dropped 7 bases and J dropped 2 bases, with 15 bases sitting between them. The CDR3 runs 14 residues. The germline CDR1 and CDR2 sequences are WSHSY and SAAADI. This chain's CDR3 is CASIGLGQAYEQYF. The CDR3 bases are TGCGCCAGCATAGGCCTCGGGCAGGCCTACGAGCAGTACTTC.

The CDR3 DNA reads as TGTGCCAGCAGCGTGGCCAACGTCCTGACTTTC. Its protein is CASSVANVLTF. The chain combines TRBV9 with TRBJ2-6, with unresolved D. V was shortened by 2 bases and J by 6 bases, with 0 bases between the two germline ends. Germline CDR1 reads SGDLS; CDR2 reads YYNGEE. This CDR3 contains 11 residues.

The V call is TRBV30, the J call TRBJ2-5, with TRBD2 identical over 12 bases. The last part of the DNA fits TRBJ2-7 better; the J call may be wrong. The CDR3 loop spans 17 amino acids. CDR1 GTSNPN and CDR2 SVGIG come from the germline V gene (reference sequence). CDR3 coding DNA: TGTGCCTGGAGTGCCATCCGGACTAGCGGGGAAACCTACGAGCAGTACTTC. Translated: CAWSAIRTSGETYEQYF.

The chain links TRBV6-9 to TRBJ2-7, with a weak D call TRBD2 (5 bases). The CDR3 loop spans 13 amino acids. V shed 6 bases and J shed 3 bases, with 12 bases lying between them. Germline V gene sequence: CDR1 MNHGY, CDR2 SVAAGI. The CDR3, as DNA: TGTGCCAGCAGGGAGGTCTGGGGCTACGAGCAGTACTTC. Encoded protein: CASREVWGYEQYF.

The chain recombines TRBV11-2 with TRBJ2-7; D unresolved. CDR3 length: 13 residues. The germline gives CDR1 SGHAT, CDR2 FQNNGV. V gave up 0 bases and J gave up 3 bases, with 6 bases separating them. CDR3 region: CASSLEGRYEQYF. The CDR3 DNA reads TGTGCCAGCAGCTTAGAGGGCCGCTACGAGCAGTACTTC.

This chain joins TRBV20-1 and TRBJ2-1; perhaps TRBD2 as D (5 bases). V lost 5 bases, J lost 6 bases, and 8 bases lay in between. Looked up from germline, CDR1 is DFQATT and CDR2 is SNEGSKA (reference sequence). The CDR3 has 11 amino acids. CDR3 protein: CSAGLPNEQFF. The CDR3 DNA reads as TGCAGTGCTGGACTGCCCAATGAGCAGTTCTTC.

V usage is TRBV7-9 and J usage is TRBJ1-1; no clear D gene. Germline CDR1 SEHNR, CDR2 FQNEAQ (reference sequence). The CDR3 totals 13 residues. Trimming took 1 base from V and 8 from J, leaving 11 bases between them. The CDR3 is CASSLGSQLEAFF. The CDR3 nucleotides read TGTGCCAGCAGCTTAGGTAGCCAACTGGAAGCTTTCTTT.

For the CDR3, the DNA is TGCGCCAGCAGCCAAGACAGGGGCGCCAGCACAGATACGCAGTATTTT. Translation: CASSQDRGASTDTQYF. The rearrangement joins TRBV4-1 to TRBJ2-3; D possibly corresponds to TRBD1 (6 bases). The germline V and J ends were trimmed by 0 bases and 0 bases, with 10 bases remaining between them. Germline CDR1 and CDR2: MGHRA and YSYEKL. The CDR3 spans 16 residues.